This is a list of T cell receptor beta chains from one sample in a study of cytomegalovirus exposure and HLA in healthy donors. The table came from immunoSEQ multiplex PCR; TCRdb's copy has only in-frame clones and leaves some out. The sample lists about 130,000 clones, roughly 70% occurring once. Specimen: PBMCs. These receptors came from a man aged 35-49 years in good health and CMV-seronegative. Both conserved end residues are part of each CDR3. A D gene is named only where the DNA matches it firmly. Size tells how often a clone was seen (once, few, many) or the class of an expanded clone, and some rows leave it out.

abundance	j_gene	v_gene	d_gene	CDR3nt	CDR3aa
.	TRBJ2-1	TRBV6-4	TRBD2	TGTGCCAGCAGTGTCTCTAGCGGGGGGGCAGATGAGCAGTTCTTC	CASSVSSGGADEQFF
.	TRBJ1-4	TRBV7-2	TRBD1	TGTGCCAGCAGCCGGACAGGTTCTGAAAAACTGTTTTTT	CASSRTGSEKLFF
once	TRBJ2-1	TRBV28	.	TGTGCCAGCAGCCACTTATCGGGGAGCTCCTACAATGAGCAGTTCTTC	CASSHLSGSSYNEQFF
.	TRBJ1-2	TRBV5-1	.	TGCGCCAGCAGCGGGCAAGCAAGAGATGGCTACACCTTC	CASSGQARDGYTF
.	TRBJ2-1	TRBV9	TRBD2	TGTGCCAGCAGCGAGGGGCGACTAGCGATTTACAATGAGCAGTTCTTC	CASSEGRLAIYNEQFF
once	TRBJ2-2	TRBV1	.	TGCACCAGCAGCCAAAGGACTAGCGGGAACACCGGGGAGCTGTTTTTT	CTSSQRTSGNTGELFF
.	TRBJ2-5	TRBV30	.	TGTGCCTGGGGACAGCCACAAGAGACCCAGTACTTC	CAWGQPQETQYF
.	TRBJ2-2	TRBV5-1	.	TGCGCCAGCAGCCTCGGCGGGGTCGGGGAGCTGTTTTTT	CASSLGGVGELFF
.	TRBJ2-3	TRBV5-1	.	TGCGCCAGCAGCTTGGAAGGGAGGATCACAGATACGCAGTATTTT	CASSLEGRITDTQYF
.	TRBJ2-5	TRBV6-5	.	TGTGCCAGCAGTTACCCCCCGGGAGAGACCCAGTACTTC	CASSYPPGETQYF
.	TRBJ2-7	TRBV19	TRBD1	TGTGCCAGTAGTATAGGGACAGGGGCCTACGAGCAGTACTTC	CASSIGTGAYEQYF
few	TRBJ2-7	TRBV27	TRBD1	TGTGCCAGCAGTCAGCGACAGGGTGTTGCGTCCGAGCAGTACTTC	CASSQRQGVASEQYF
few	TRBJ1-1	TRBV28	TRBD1	TGTGCCTCTACTGCGGGACAGTCGGCTTTCTTT	CASTAGQSAFF
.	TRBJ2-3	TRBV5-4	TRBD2	TGTGCCAGCAGCTTGGGGCTAGCGGGGAGCACAGATACGCAGTATTTT	CASSLGLAGSTDTQYF
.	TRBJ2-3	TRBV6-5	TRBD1	TGTGCCAGCAGGGACAGGGGGGGCACAGATACGCAGTATTTT	CASRDRGGTDTQYF
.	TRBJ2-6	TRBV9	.	TGTGCCAGCAGCGCAAGGGGCGCCCCTAACTCTGGGGCCAACGTCCTGACTTTC	CASSARGAPNSGANVLTF
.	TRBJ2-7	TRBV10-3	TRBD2	TGTGCCATCAGTGAGTCCCGCGGGCGGGGGTACTACGAGCAGTACTTC	CAISESRGRGYYEQYF
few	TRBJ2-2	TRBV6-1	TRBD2	TGTGCCAGCAGTGAGACGCGACTAGCGGGAGAAAGCGGGGAGCTGTTTTTT	CASSETRLAGESGELFF
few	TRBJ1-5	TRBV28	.	TGTGCCAGCAGTCGGGACATGGATCAGCCCCAGCATTTT	CASSRDMDQPQHF
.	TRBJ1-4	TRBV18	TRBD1	TGTGCCAGCTCAGAAAGACAGGGGCTTGGAGAAAAACTGTTTTTT	CASSERQGLGEKLFF
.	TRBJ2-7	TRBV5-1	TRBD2	TGCGCCAGCAAAAGGGAGGGGAACGAGCAGTACTTC	CASKREGNEQYF
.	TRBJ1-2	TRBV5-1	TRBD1	TGCGCCAGCAGCTCGGGACAGGGCAACTATGGCTACACCTTC	CASSSGQGNYGYTF
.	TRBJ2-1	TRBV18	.	TGTGCCAGCTCACCAGGACAGAACTTCAATGAGCAGTTCTTC	CASSPGQNFNEQFF